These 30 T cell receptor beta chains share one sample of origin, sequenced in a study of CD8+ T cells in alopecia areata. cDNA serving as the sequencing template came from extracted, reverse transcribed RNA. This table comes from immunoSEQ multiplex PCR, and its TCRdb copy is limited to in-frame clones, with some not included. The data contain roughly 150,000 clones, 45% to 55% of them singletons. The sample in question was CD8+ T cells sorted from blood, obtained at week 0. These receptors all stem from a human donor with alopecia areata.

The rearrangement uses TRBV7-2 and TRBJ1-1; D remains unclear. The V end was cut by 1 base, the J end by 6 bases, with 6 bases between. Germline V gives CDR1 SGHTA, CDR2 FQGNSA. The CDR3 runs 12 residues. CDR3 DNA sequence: TGTGCCAGCAGCTTAGGAGGAGCTGAAGCTTTCTTT. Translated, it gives CASSLGGAEAFF. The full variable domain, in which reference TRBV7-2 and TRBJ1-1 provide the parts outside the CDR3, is GAGVSQSPSNKVTEKGKDVELRCDPISGHTALYWYRQSLGQGLEFLIYFQGNSAPDKSGLPSDRFSAERTGGSVSTLTIQRTQQEDSAVYLCASSLGGAEAFFGQGTRLTVV.

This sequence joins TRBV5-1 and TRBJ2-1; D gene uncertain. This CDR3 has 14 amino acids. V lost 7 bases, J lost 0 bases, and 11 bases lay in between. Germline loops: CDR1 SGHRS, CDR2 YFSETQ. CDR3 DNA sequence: TGCGCCAGCGCGCTGGACGGCTCCTACAATGAGCAGTTCTTC. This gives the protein CASALDGSYNEQFF.

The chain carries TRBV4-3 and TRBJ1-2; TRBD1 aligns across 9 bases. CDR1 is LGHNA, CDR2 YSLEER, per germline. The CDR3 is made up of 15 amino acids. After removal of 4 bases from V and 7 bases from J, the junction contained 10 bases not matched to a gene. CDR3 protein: CASSPGTGQQGGYTF. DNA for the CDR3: TGCGCCAGCAGCCCCGGGACAGGGCAACAGGGTGGCTACACCTTC.

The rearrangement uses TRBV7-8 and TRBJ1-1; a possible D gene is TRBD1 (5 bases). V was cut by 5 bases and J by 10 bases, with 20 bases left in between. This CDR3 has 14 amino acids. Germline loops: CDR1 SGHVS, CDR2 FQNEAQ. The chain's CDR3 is CASSHRFSGVRAFF. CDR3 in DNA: TGTGCCAGCAGCCACCGTTTTTCGGGGGTGAGAGCTTTCTTT. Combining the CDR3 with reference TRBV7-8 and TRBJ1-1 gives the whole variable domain GAGVSQSPRYKVAKRGQDVALRCDPISGHVSLFWYQQALGQGPEFLTYFQNEAQLDKSGLPSDRFFAERPEGSVSTLKIQRTQQEDSAVYLCASSHRFSGVRAFFGQGTRLTVV.

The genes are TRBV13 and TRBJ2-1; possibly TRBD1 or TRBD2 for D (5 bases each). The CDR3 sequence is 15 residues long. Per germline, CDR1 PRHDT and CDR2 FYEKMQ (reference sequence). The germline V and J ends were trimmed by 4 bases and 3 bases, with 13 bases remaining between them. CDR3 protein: CASSSRDENYNEQFF. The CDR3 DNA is TGTGCCAGCAGCTCCCGGGACGAAAACTACAATGAGCAGTTCTTC. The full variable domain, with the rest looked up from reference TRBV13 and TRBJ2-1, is AAGVIQSPRHLIKEKRETATLKCYPIPRHDTVYWYQQGPGQDPQFLISFYEKMQSDKGSIPDRFSAQQFSDYHSELNMSSLELGDSALYFCASSSRDENYNEQFFGPGTRLTVL.

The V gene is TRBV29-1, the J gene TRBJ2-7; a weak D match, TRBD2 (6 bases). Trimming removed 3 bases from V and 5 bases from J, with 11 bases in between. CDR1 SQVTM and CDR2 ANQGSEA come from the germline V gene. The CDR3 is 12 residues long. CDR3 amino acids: CSVEEGMDEQYF. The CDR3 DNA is TGCAGCGTTGAGGAGGGGATGGACGAGCAGTACTTC.

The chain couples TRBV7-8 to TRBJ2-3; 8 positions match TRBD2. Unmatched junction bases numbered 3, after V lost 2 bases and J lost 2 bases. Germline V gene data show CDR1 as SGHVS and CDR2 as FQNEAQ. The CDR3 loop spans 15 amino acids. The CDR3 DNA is TGTGCCAGCAGCTTAAGCGGGGGCGACACAGATACGCAGTATTTT. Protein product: CASSLSGGDTDTQYF.

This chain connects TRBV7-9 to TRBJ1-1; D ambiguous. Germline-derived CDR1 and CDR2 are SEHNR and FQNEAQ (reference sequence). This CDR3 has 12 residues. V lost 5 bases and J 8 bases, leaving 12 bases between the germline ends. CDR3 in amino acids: CASSRRVYEAFF. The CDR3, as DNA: TGTGCCAGCAGCAGGAGGGTGTACGAAGCTTTCTTT.

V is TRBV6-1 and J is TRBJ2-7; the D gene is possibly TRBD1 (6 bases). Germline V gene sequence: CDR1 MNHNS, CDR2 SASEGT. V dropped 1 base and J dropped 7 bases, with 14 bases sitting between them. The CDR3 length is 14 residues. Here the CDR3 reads CASSEDGGWDEQYF. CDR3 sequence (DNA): TGTGCCAGCAGTGAAGATGGGGGCTGGGATGAGCAGTACTTC.

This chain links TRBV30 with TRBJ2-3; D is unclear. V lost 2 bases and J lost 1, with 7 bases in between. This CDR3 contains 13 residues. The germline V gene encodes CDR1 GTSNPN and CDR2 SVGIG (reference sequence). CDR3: CAWSRTGTDTQYF. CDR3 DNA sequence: TGTGCCTGGAGTCGCACAGGCACAGATACGCAGTATTTT.

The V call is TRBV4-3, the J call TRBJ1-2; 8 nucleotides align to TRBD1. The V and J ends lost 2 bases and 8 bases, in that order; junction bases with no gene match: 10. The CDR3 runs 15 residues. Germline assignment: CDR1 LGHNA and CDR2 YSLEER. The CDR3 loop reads CASSQTLTGVDGYTF. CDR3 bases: TGCGCCAGCAGCCAAACCCTGACAGGGGTTGACGGCTACACCTTC.

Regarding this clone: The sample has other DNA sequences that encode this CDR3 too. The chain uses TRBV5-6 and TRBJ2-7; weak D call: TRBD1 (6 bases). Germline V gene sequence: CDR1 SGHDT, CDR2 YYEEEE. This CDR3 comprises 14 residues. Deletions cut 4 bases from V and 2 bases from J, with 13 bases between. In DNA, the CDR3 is TGTGCCAGCAGCCCGGGACACGGGCCCTACGAGCAGTACTTC. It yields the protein CASSPGHGPYEQYF.

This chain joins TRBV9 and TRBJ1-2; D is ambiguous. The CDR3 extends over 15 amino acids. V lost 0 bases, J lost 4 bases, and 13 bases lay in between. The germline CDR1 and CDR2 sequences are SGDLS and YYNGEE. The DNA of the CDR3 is TGTGCCAGCAGCGTAGGGCAAGGCCCAGCCTATGGCTACACCTTC. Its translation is CASSVGQGPAYGYTF.

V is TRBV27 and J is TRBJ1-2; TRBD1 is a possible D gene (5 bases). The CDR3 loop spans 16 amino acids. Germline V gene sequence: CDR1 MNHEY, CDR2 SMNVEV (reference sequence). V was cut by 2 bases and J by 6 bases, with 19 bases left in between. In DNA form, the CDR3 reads TGTGCCAGCAGTTTAGTATCGCGCAGGGCCAAAGATGGCTACACCTTC. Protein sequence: CASSLVSRRAKDGYTF.

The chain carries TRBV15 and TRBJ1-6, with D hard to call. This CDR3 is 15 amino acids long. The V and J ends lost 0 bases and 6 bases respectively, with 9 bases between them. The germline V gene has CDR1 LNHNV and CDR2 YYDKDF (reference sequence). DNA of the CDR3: TGTGCCACCAGCAGAGATCGGGCAGCTAATTCACCCCTCCACTTT. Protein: CATSRDRAANSPLHF.

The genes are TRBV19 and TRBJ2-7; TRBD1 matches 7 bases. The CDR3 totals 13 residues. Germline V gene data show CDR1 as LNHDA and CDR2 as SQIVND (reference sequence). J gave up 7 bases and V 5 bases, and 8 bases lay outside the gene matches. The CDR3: CASSYRGLGEQYF. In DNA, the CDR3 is TGTGCCAGTAGTTACAGGGGCCTGGGGGAGCAGTACTTC.

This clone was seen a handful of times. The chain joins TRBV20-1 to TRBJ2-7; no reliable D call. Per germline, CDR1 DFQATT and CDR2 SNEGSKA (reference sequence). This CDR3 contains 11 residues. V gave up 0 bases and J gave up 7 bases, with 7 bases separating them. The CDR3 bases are TGCAGTGCTAGAGATGTCGAGGAGCAGTACTTC. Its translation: CSARDVEEQYF.

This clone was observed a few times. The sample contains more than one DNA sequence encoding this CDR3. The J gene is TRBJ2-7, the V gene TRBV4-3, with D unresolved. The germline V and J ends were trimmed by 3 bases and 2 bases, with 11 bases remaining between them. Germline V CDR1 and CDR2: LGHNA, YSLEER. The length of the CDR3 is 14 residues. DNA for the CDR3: TGCGCCAGCAGCCAGGCTCCGGGCCCCTACGAGCAGTACTTC. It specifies CASSQAPGPYEQYF.

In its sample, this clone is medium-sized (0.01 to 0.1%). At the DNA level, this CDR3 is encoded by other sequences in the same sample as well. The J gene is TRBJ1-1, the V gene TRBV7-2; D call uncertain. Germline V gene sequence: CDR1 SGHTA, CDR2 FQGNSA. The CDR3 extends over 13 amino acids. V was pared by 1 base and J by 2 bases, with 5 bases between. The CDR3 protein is CASSLDLNTEAFF. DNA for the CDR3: TGTGCCAGCAGCTTAGACCTTAACACTGAAGCTTTCTTT.

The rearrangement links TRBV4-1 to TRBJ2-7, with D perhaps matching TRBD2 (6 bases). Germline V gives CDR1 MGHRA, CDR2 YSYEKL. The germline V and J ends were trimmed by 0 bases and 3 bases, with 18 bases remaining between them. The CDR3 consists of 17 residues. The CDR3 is CASSQESSRGIYYEQYF. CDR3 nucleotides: TGCGCCAGCAGCCAAGAATCGTCACGGGGGATCTACTACGAGCAGTACTTC.

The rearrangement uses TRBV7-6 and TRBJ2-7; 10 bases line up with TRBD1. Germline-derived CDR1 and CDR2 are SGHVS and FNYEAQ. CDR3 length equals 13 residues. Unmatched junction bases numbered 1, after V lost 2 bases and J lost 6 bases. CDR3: CASSLRDRGEQYF. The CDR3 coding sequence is TGTGCCAGCAGCTTACGGGACAGGGGCGAGCAGTACTTC. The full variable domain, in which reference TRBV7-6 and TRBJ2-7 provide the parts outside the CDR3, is GAGVSQSPRYKVTKRGQDVALRCDPISGHVSLYWYRQALGQGPEFLTYFNYEAQQDKSGLPNDRFSAERPEGSISTLTIQRTEQRDSAMYRCASSLRDRGEQYFGPGTRLTVT.

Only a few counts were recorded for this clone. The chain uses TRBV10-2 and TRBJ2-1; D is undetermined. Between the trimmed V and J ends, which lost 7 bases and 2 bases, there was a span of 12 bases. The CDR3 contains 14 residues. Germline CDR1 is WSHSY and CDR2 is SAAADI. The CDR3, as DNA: TGCGCCAGCACTTTGCGAGGAGCCTACAATGAGCAGTTCTTC. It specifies CASTLRGAYNEQFF.

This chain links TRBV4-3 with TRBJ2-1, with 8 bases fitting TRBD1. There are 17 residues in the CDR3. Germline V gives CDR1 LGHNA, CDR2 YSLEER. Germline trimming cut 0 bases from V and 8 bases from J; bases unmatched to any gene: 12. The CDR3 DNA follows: TGCGCCAGCAGCCAAGAGGCCCCGCGACAGGGGACGGATGAGCAGTTCTTC. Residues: CASSQEAPRQGTDEQFF.

CDR3 bases: TGTGCCAGCAGCTTAGCCTGGGGCAGGGGACAACGCGAGCAGTACTTC. Translated, it gives CASSLAWGRGQREQYF. This chain joins TRBV11-2 and TRBJ2-7; a weak D match, TRBD1 (6 bases). Germline CDR1 reads SGHAT; CDR2 reads FQNNGV. Trimming removed 1 base from V and 6 bases from J, with 19 bases in between. The length of the CDR3 is 16 residues.

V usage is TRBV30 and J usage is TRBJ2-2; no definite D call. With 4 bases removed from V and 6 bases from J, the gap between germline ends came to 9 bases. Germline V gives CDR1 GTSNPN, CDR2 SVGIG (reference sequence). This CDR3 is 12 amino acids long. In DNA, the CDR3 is TGTGCCTGGACCCAGGAGTCCGGGGAGCTGTTTTTT. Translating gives CAWTQESGELFF.

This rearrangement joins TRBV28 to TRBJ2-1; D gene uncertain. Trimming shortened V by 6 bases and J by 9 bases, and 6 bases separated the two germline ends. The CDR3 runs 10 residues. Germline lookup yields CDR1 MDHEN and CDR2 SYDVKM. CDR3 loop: CASSLGEQFF. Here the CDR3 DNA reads TGTGCCAGCAGCCTCGGTGAGCAGTTCTTC.

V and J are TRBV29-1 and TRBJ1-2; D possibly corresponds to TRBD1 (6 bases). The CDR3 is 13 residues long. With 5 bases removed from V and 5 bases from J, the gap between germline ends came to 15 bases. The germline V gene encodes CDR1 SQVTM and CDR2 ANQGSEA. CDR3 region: CSVWGADEYGYTF. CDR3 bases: TGCAGCGTTTGGGGGGCGGATGAATATGGCTACACCTTC.

In nucleotides, the CDR3 is TGCAGCGTTGACCCCGGGACAAACGAAGCTTTCTTT. This gives the protein CSVDPGTNEAFF. This chain links TRBV29-1 with TRBJ1-1; a weak D match, TRBD1 (6 bases). Germline V gives CDR1 SQVTM, CDR2 ANQGSEA. The CDR3 is 12 residues long. Trimming removed 3 bases at V and 8 bases at J, with 13 bases between.

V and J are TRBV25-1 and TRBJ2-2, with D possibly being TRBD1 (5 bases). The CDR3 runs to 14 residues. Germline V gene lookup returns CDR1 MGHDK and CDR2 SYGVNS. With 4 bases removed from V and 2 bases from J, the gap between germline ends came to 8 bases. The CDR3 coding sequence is TGTGCCAGCAGTGCTCAGGGAAACACCGGGGAGCTGTTTTTT. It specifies CASSAQGNTGELFF.

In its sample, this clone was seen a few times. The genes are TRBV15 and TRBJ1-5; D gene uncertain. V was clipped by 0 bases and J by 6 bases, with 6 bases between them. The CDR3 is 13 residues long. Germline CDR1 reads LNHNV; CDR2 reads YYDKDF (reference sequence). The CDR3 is CATSRERGQPQHF. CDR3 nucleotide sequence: TGTGCCACCAGCAGAGAGCGGGGTCAGCCCCAGCATTTT.